The present T cell receptor (beta chain) was sequenced within a study of technical replicates of blood from several donors. The V gene's germline CDR1 is LGHNA and CDR2 YSLEER. CDR3 length equals 16 residues. After removal of 1 base from V and 4 bases from J, the junction contained 3 bases not matched to a gene. Clones were sequenced by immunoSEQ multiplex PCR, and TCRdb holds only the in-frame ones, with some missing. The sample records roughly 65,000 clones, approximately 83% being singletons. The sequence came from a human donor in good health. Some clones in this sample may be carry-over from other donors' samples. This chain links TRBV4-3 with TRBJ2-1, with 11 bases matching TRBD2. Specimen: PBMCs. For the CDR3, the DNA is TGCGCCAGCAGCCAAGCACTAGCGGGAGAGTACAATGAGCAGTTCTTC. Amino acids: CASSQALAGEYNEQFF.